This T cell receptor beta chain was sequenced during a study of blood T cell repertoires in COVID-19. Study as a whole: The United States, Italy and Spain provided the acute and convalescent COVID-19 samples. From T cells, B-cell-depleted T cells, or PBMCs came the material, which was cDNA or gDNA.

Source study methods: Reference gene primers were amplified, and this amplification served to estimate nucleated cell counts. Sequencing was performed with immunoSEQ multiplex PCR; in TCRdb, only in-frame clones are kept and a portion is missing. That table furnishes V, J and clone size, whereas the DNA furnished D and trimming. This table has a few hundred thousand clones, 65% to 90% appearing once. Trimming removed 5 bases from V and 3 bases from J, with 11 bases in between. This CDR3 has 14 amino acids. Per the germline V gene, CDR1 is MNHEY and CDR2 is SVGAGI. The sequence was obtained from a man aged 50 or older with acute or convalescent COVID-19. V usage is TRBV6-5 and J usage is TRBJ1-5; D is undetermined. Sequencing used peripheral blood. The CDR3, as DNA: TGTGCCAGCAGTAACGCCGGGAACAATCAGCCCCAGCATTTT. Protein: CASSNAGNNQPQHF.